This T cell receptor (beta chain) was sequenced during a study of shared clonotypes between healthy human individuals. Libraries were prepared by immunoSEQ multiplex PCR; TCRdb keeps only in-frame clonotypes and omits some of them. The data contain nearly 1,000,000 clones, approximately 80% of them singletons. Comment on this clone: The antigen is not known.

The healthy adult donors were HIV-negative and reported no recent acute infections or vaccinations. Study results and limitations: As a rule, naive subsets had a larger estimated richness than memory subsets.

The sequence was obtained from a man in his late teens or twenties in good health. Material: memory CD4+ T cells sorted from blood. The subset was: CD45RA-negative fraction.

The CDR3 spells CSVEMGAGSPLHF. CDR3 bases: TGCAGCGTTGAAATGGGGGCAGGGTCACCCCTCCACTTT. This chain joins TRBV29-1 and TRBJ1-6; maybe TRBD1 (6 bases). Looked up from germline, CDR1 is SQVTM and CDR2 is ANQGSEA. Trimming removed 2 bases at V and 10 bases at J, with 12 bases between. This CDR3 has 13 residues.